The clone carrying this TCR beta chain was counted at least ten times. Its antigen is not identified. In the original analysis: Using the CDR3 differences seen across clinicopathological groups, the authors built a distant-metastasis classifier for papillary thyroid cancer, which was meant to discriminate distant-metastatic patients. TCRdb re-clonotyped the PCR reads through MiXCR. TCRdb's processing, not the authors', yielded these V and J calls. Of some 35,000 clones listed, 25% to 35% are singletons. There were no patients who had received any treatment before thyroid surgery. The data stem from a study of metastatic and nonmetastatic thyroid tumors. Study information: Comparison of repertoires was carried out across blood and tumor or nodule tissue from malignant and benign thyroid patients.

Whole-study findings and limits: In blood and tumor, TCR beta diversity was reportedly significantly higher in malignant thyroid tumors than in benign nodules.

The CDR3 runs to 16 residues. Germline V lookup: CDR1 SGHDN, CDR2 FVKESK. Trimming removed 1 base from V and 4 bases from J; junction bases left unmatched: 9. The specimen sequenced was blood. The source of this sequence is a female donor with papillary thyroid cancer or a benign thyroid nodule (not recorded which). Some clones in this sample may be carry-over from other donors' samples. The rearrangement uses TRBV14 and TRBJ1-1, with 7 bases identical to TRBD1. As DNA, the CDR3 is TGTGCCAGCAGCCAAGGGGGTCGCAGGGGGTCCACTGAAGCTTTCTTT. It encodes CASSQGGRRGSTEAFF.